The sequence of this T cell receptor beta chain was determined in a study of blood T cell repertoires in COVID-19. The overall study: Both acute and convalescent COVID-19 samples were obtained from the United States, Italy and Spain. PBMCs, B-cell-depleted T cells, or T cells provided the cDNA or gDNA that made up the material.

This clone was seen only a few times. In the original analysis: Researchers report that nucleated cell counts were estimated from reference gene primer amplification. Libraries were prepared by immunoSEQ multiplex PCR; TCRdb keeps only in-frame clonotypes and omits some of them. That table supplies the V and J calls and clone size; D and trimming were determined from the DNA. The data hold around 140,000 clones, with about 87% observed a single time. The CDR3 length is 14 residues. The V and J ends lost 5 bases and 1 base respectively, with 10 bases between them. Germline loops: CDR1 WNHNN, CDR2 SYGVQD (reference sequence).

V and J are TRBV10-1 and TRBJ2-3, with D possibly being TRBD2 (6 bases). The source material was peripheral blood. This clonotype was obtained from a man aged 80 or over with acute or convalescent COVID-19. CDR3 protein: CASSWGTRTDTQYF. The CDR3, as DNA: TGCGCCAGCAGTTGGGGGACTCGCACAGATACGCAGTATTTT.